This TCR beta chain was found in a study of T cells after yellow fever vaccination. The CDR3 runs to 13 residues. Trimming took 3 bases from V and 3 from J, leaving 8 bases between them. Germline CDR1 SGDLS, CDR2 YYNGEE. Universal primer sites and UMIs were introduced during 5'RACE template-switching synthesis of TCR cDNA. TCRdb reprocessed the 5' RACE reads with MiXCR, giving one entry per CDR3 protein. Here the sample spans approximately 300,000 distinct CDR3 sequences, about 10% being singletons. In regard to this clonotype: Its antigen is currently unknown.

Findings of the study overall: Most clones from primary vaccination resurfaced after the booster (about 95% CD4, more than 75% CD8). When the response was secondary, it was weaker but reached its peak faster, day 5 versus 15. The bulk population could contribute abundant contaminating clonotypes to FACS-sorted repertoires.

This sequence joins TRBV9 and TRBJ2-3; tentatively, D is TRBD1 (5 bases). Sequencing was performed on CD4+ T cells sorted from PBMCs, taken 45 days after the yellow fever booster vaccination. This receptor was taken from a man younger than 30 who received the YFV17D yellow fever vaccine. This CDR3 is CASSARQTDTQYF. In DNA, the CDR3 is TGTGCCAGCAGCGCAAGACAGACAGATACGCAGTATTTT. Together with reference TRBV9 and TRBJ2-3, the CDR3 gives the full variable domain: DSGVTQTPKHLITATGQRVTLRCSPRSGDLSVYWYQQSLDQGLQFLIQYYNGEERAKGNILERFSAQQFPDLHSELNLSSLELGDSALYFCASSARQTDTQYFGPGTRLTVL.